Listed below are T cell receptor beta chains from one sample, sequenced in a study of T cell responses to AZD1222 COVID-19 vaccine. Repertoires were generated with immunoSEQ multiplex PCR, while TCRdb's copy carries only in-frame clones and drops some. The data contain about 94,000 clones, 85% of them seen just once; the ten biggest clones take up about 4.5%. The input for sequencing was peripheral blood, taken 28 days after the second AZD1222 dose. These receptors were collected from an adult who received the AZD1222 COVID-19 vaccine. Each CDR3 is given with its conserved first and last residue. Each record gives: clone size, CDR3 length, J gene, D gene, V gene, CDR3 DNA, CDR3 protein. D genes are given only for firm matches. Some rows mark clone size as missing; the rest say once, few, many or name a class of expanded clone.

few,13,TRBJ2-3,-,TRBV5-4,TGTGCCAGCAGCTTGGAGGGCACAGATACGCAGTATTTT,CASSLEGTDTQYF
-,15,TRBJ1-1,-,TRBV19,TGTGCCAGTAGTAGCCCGGGCGGCATGAACACTGAAGCTTTCTTT,CASSSPGGMNTEAFF
-,14,TRBJ2-3,-,TRBV5-1,TGCGCCAGCAGCGCTCGCCTGAGCACAGATACGCAGTATTTT,CASSARLSTDTQYF
-,16,TRBJ1-4,TRBD1,TRBV19,TGTGCCAGTAGTACTCGACCCGGACAGGGAGGTGAAAAACTGTTTTTT,CASSTRPGQGGEKLFF
-,15,TRBJ2-1,-,TRBV5-1,TGCGCCAGCAGCCTCGGACAGGGAGGGTACAATGAGCAGTTCTTC,CASSLGQGGYNEQFF
once,16,TRBJ2-1,-,TRBV3-1/TRBV3-2,TGTGCCAGCAGCCAAGATCGCAGGAGCTCCTACAATGAGCAGTTCTTC,CASSQDRRSSYNEQFF
-,15,TRBJ1-3,TRBD1,TRBV2,TGTGCCAGCAGTCCGACAGGGGCCCGCGGTAACACCATATATTTT,CASSPTGARGNTIYF
-,19,TRBJ2-2,TRBD2,TRBV4-1,TGCGCCAGCAGCCAAACCCCGTTCGGAGCGGGGGATCGGACCGGGGAGCTGTTTTTT,CASSQTPFGAGDRTGELFF
-,15,TRBJ2-7,TRBD1,TRBV19,TGTGCCAGTAGCCCGAATCCCGGGACAGGGGATGAGCAGTACTTC,CASSPNPGTGDEQYF
-,15,TRBJ1-6,TRBD1,TRBV7-9,TGTGCCAGCAGTCCCCCGGCAGGGGGGGGTTCACCCCTCCACTTT,CASSPPAGGGSPLHF
-,15,TRBJ1-4,TRBD1,TRBV27,TGTGCCAGCAGTACATGGGACAGGGGGTTTGAAAAACTGTTTTTT,CASSTWDRGFEKLFF
-,11,TRBJ2-7,-,TRBV2,TGTGCCAGCAGCCCCTATGTCGAGCAGTACTTC,CASSPYVEQYF
-,17,TRBJ2-6,TRBD1,TRBV24-1,TGTGCCACCAGTGAGACTCCGACAGGGCCTGGGGCCAACGTCCTGACTTTC,CATSETPTGPGANVLTF
-,13,TRBJ2-3,-,TRBV7-2,TGTGCCAGCAGCCTCCGTGTTAGGGATACGCAGTATTTT,CASSLRVRDTQYF
-,15,TRBJ2-7,-,TRBV7-6,TGTGCCAGCAGCTTAGCGCGGGTAGCTTCGGACGAGCAGTACTTC,CASSLARVASDEQYF
-,15,TRBJ1-1,TRBD1,TRBV5-1,TGCGCCAGCAGCTTGGCCCTGCAGGGGGCTACTGAAGCTTTCTTT,CASSLALQGATEAFF
-,13,TRBJ2-7,-,TRBV3-1/TRBV3-2,TGTGCCAGCAGACGGGCGGGTGAGAACGAGCAGTACTTC,CASRRAGENEQYF
-,15,TRBJ2-5,-,TRBV24-1,TGTGCCACCAGTGATGCGACAGGACTTCAAGAGACCCAGTACTTC,CATSDATGLQETQYF
-,15,TRBJ1-1,-,TRBV3-1/TRBV3-2,TGTGCCAGCAGCCAAAGGAAGGGGGGTGACACTGAAGCTTTCTTT,CASSQRKGGDTEAFF
-,13,TRBJ2-4,-,TRBV24-1,TGTGCCACCAGTGACCCCGTTCGGGCCATTCAGTACTTC,CATSDPVRAIQYF
-,13,TRBJ1-5,TRBD1,TRBV30,TGTGCCTGGAGGGGACAGTTCAATCAGCCCCAGCATTTT,CAWRGQFNQPQHF
-,17,TRBJ2-2,-,TRBV28,TGTGCCAGCACCCGAAGGGGGTTAGCGGCGAACACCGGGGAGCTGTTTTTT,CASTRRGLAANTGELFF
-,10,TRBJ2-7,-,TRBV5-4,TGTGCCAGCAGCTTCTACGAGCAGTACTTC,CASSFYEQYF
-,13,TRBJ1-2,-,TRBV14,TGTGCCAGCAGCCAAGATTACGGGTCCGGCTACACCTTC,CASSQDYGSGYTF
-,15,TRBJ1-4,-,TRBV6-1,TGTGCCAGCAGTGAAAACCCTCGGGGACGTGAAAAACTGTTTTTT,CASSENPRGREKLFF
-,13,TRBJ2-1,-,TRBV6-1,TGTGCCAGCAGTGAACGCGGGTACAATGAGCAGTTCTTC,CASSERGYNEQFF
-,15,TRBJ1-1,-,TRBV13,TGTGCCAGCAGCTTGAGAGGGCAGGGAATCGGTGAAGCTTTCTTT,CASSLRGQGIGEAFF
-,15,TRBJ1-4,TRBD1,TRBV6-2/TRBV6-3,TGTGCCAGCAGCGCCACAGGGGCGACGGGTGAAAAACTGTTTTTT,CASSATGATGEKLFF
-,15,TRBJ2-7,TRBD2,TRBV4-3,TGCGCCAGCAGCCAAGGGCTAGCGGGGACCTACGAGCAGTACTTC,CASSQGLAGTYEQYF
-,15,TRBJ2-7,TRBD1,TRBV27,TGTGCCAGCAGTCTCTCCGGGACAGATTCCTACGAGCAGTACTTC,CASSLSGTDSYEQYF
-,17,TRBJ2-3,-,TRBV5-1,TGCGCCAGCAGCTTGGCCTCGGGTGGGGGGGCTACAGATACGCAGTATTTT,CASSLASGGGATDTQYF
-,15,TRBJ2-2,TRBD2,TRBV11-3,TGTGCCAGCAGCGCCAGCGGGGGGGCGTCCGGGGAGCTGTTTTTT,CASSASGGASGELFF
-,14,TRBJ2-7,-,TRBV19,TGTGCCAGTAGTATAGACCCAAATGTCTACGAGCAGTACTTC,CASSIDPNVYEQYF
-,14,TRBJ1-2,-,TRBV11-2,TGTGCCAGCAGTAACGGGGGGTACCTCTATGGCTACACCTTC,CASSNGGYLYGYTF
-,12,TRBJ1-1,-,TRBV10-3,TGTGCCATCAGTGTAGGAGGAGGTGAAGCTTTCTTT,CAISVGGGEAFF
-,15,TRBJ2-3,-,TRBV24-1,TGTGCCACCAGTGTCGGTCGGGGGGCGGGAGATACGCAGTATTTT,CATSVGRGAGDTQYF
-,14,TRBJ2-3,-,TRBV2,TGTGCCAGCAGTGACAGTTCGGTAACAGATACGCAGTATTTT,CASSDSSVTDTQYF
-,18,TRBJ1-5,-,TRBV5-6,TGTGCCAGCAGATACATCCCTCCGACAGAGGGTTGCAATCAGCCCCAGCATTTT,CASRYIPPTEGCNQPQHF
many,13,TRBJ1-2,TRBD1,TRBV11-2,TGTGCCAGCAGCTTAGGGACAGGGCATGGCTACACCTTC,CASSLGTGHGYTF
-,15,TRBJ2-7,TRBD1,TRBV7-9,TGTGCCAGCAGCCCACAGACAGGGGGCCCCTACGAGCAGTACTTC,CASSPQTGGPYEQYF
-,15,TRBJ1-4,-,TRBV9,TGTGCCAGCAGCGTAGGAGGGACGGGAACTGAAAAACTGTTTTTT,CASSVGGTGTEKLFF
-,16,TRBJ1-2,-,TRBV28,TGTGCCAGCAGTTTACCCCGCGGTGGGGGGACCTATGGCTACACCTTC,CASSLPRGGGTYGYTF
-,16,TRBJ2-1,-,TRBV5-1,TGCGCCAGCAGCTTGGCCGGTAGAAAAACCTACAATGAGCAGTTCTTC,CASSLAGRKTYNEQFF
-,17,TRBJ2-1,TRBD2,TRBV5-4,TGTGCCAGCAGCTTGGGTATTTTGGCTAGCGGGTCGGATGAGCAGTTCTTC,CASSLGILASGSDEQFF
-,15,TRBJ2-2,-,TRBV24-1,TGTGCCACCAGTGATTTTTCAGGCTACCCCGGGGAGCTGTTTTTT,CATSDFSGYPGELFF
-,15,TRBJ1-5,-,TRBV19,TGTGCCAGTAGGCGATTACAGGGTGGAGAACAGCCCCAGCATTTT,CASRRLQGGEQPQHF
-,15,TRBJ2-7,TRBD1,TRBV18,TGTGCCAGCTCACCACCGGCTGACAGGGAGTACGAGCAGTACTTC,CASSPPADREYEQYF
-,14,TRBJ1-5,-,TRBV6-1,TGTGCCAGCAGTGAAGTTGGGCAGTTACAGCCCCAGCATTTT,CASSEVGQLQPQHF
-,16,TRBJ2-7,TRBD2,TRBV28,TGTGCCAGCAGTCCCCTAAGCGGGAGTAACCCCTACGAGCAGTACTTC,CASSPLSGSNPYEQYF
-,12,TRBJ2-1,TRBD1,TRBV6-5,TGTGCCAGGACGACAGGGGGAGATGAGCAGTTCTTC,CARTTGGDEQFF
-,15,TRBJ1-4,-,TRBV28,TGTGCCAGCAGTCTCCGGGGGGCAACTAATGAAAAACTGTTTTTT,CASSLRGATNEKLFF
once,13,TRBJ1-2,-,TRBV7-2,TGTGCCAGCAGCCCTGGACAGAACTATGGCTACACCTTC,CASSPGQNYGYTF
-,16,TRBJ2-7,-,TRBV4-2,TGTGCCAGCAGCCGGTCGGTAAGGGCAGGGGCCTACGAGCAGTACTTC,CASSRSVRAGAYEQYF
once,14,TRBJ1-4,-,TRBV23-1,TGCGCCTGGAGGCGGAGGTTTGCGAGTGAAAAACTGTTTTTT,CAWRRRFASEKLFF